Only a few counts were recorded for the clone carrying this T cell receptor beta chain. The record originates from a study of T-cell memory formation after mild COVID-19. One entry per CDR3 protein, called by TCRdb with MiXCR from the 5' RACE reads. The repertoire holds 120,000 to 150,000 distinct CDR3 sequences, with about 14% as singletons. The clonotype comes from an adult woman who had mild COVID-19 (a few samples of this study predate the infection). Cell type and time point are not known. The sequencing input was PBMCs or a T cell subset sorted from them (not recorded which).

CDR3 sequence: CASSPPGRETQYF. The CDR3 DNA reads TGTGCCAGCAGCCCGCCTGGGCGGGAGACCCAGTACTTC. This rearrangement joins TRBV9 to TRBJ2-5; no clear D gene. The length of the CDR3 is 13 residues. Per germline, CDR1 SGDLS and CDR2 YYNGEE. V lost 4 bases and J 5 bases, leaving 12 bases between the germline ends. Full variable domain (rest looked up from reference TRBV9 and TRBJ2-5): DSGVTQTPKHLITATGQRVTLRCSPRSGDLSVYWYQQSLDQGLQFLIQYYNGEERAKGNILERFSAQQFPDLHSELNLSSLELGDSALYFCASSPPGRETQYFGPGTRLLVL.